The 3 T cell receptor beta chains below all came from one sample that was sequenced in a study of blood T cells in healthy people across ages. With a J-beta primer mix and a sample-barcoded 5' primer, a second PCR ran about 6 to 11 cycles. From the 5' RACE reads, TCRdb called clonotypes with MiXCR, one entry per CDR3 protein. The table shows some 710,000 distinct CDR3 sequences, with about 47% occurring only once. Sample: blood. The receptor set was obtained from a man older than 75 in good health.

Written as DNA, the CDR3 is TGTGCCAGCAGTTCTTACCGCAGGGACTCCTACGAGCAGTACTTC. It yields the protein CASSSYRRDSYEQYF. V gene TRBV28 combines with J gene TRBJ2-7, with D possibly TRBD1 on 5 matching bases. Germline values: CDR1 MDHEN, CDR2 SYDVKM. There are 15 residues in the CDR3. The V gene lost 4 bases and the J gene lost 0 bases, with 13 bases spanning the gap. The whole variable domain, remainder taken from reference TRBV28 and TRBJ2-7, is DVKVTQSSRYLVKRTGEKVFLECVQDMDHENMFWYRQDPGLGLRLIYFSYDVKMKEKGDIPEGYSVSREKKERFSLILESASTNQTSMYLCASSSYRRDSYEQYFGPGTRLTVT.

The CDR3 here is CASSSDRARINEQFF. CDR3 nucleotide sequence: TGTGCCAGCAGTTCGGACAGGGCCCGAATCAATGAGCAGTTCTTC. The rearrangement links TRBV28 to TRBJ2-1; 8 positions match TRBD1. Losses at the gene ends were 4 bases for V and 6 bases for J; bases not matched to a gene: 8. CDR3 length: 15 residues. Germline assignment: CDR1 MDHEN and CDR2 SYDVKM.

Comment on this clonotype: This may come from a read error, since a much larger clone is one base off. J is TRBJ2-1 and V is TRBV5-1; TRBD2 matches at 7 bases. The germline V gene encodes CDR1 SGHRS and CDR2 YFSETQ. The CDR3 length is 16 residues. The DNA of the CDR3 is TGCGCCAGCAGCTTGGCCCCAGCGGGACGACACAATGAGCGGTTCTTC. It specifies CASSLAPAGRHNERFF.